One and the same sample provided the 23 T cell receptor beta chains below, sequenced in a study of T cells in Graves' hyperthyroidism and ophthalmopathy. Amplified regions were TCR beta CDR3 sequences from RNA transcripts. HTBI primers were used for first-round RT-PCR of the TCR CDR3. Each CDR3 protein is one row after TCRdb ran MiXCR on the multiplex PCR reads. The sample yields under 700,000 distinct CDR3 sequences, 46% seen once. Material: peripheral blood or thyroid tissue (not recorded which). These receptors all stem from a young woman with Graves' hyperthyroidism.

This clonotype was found many times. This chain links TRBV7-2 with TRBJ2-7, with TRBD2 as a possible D gene (5 bases). Germline values: CDR1 SGHTA, CDR2 FQGNSA. V shed 7 bases and J shed 2 bases, with 12 bases lying between them. The CDR3 runs 13 residues. For the CDR3, the DNA is TGTGCCAGCACTCCTCCCGGGACCTACGAGCAGTACTTC. Translating gives CASTPPGTYEQYF. Full variable domain (outside the CDR3, taken from reference TRBV7-2 and TRBJ2-7): GAGVSQSPSNKVTEKGKDVELRCDPISGHTALYWYRQSLGQGLEFLIYFQGNSAPDKSGLPSDRFSAERTGGSVSTLTIQRTQQEDSAVYLCASTPPGTYEQYFGPGTRLTVT.

About this clonotype: Given a much more abundant clone one base away, this may be a read error. The V call is TRBV11-2, the J call TRBJ1-2; no clear D. The V gene's germline CDR1 is SGHAT and CDR2 FQNNGV. The CDR3 spans 13 residues. CDR3 in amino acids: CASSLESGIGCTF. CDR3 DNA: TGTGCCAGCAGCTTAGAGTCCGGGATAGGCTGCACCTTC. The whole variable domain, filled in from reference TRBV11-2 and TRBJ1-2, reads EAGVAQSPRYKIIEKRQSVAFWCNPISGHATLYWYQQILGQGPKLLIQFQNNGVVDDSQLPKDRFSAERLKGVDSTLKIQPAKLEDSAVYLCASSLESGIGCTFGSGTRLTVV.

The table lists this clonotype with many counts. V gene TRBV24-1 combines with J gene TRBJ2-2; 7 bases are a match to TRBD1. CDR3 size: 15 residues. In germline, CDR1 is KGHDR, CDR2 SFDVKD. With 3 bases clipped from V and 3 bases from J, the junction kept 3 bases outside the gene matches. The CDR3 DNA follows: TGTGCCACCAGTGATGCGACAGGGTACACCGGGGAGCTGTTTTTT. Its protein is CATSDATGYTGELFF.

This clonotype was recorded many times. The CDR3 nucleotides are TGTGCCAGCAGCTTAGGGACGGACCGCAATCAGCCCCAGCATTTT. It is translated as CASSLGTDRNQPQHF. The chain combines TRBV7-9 with TRBJ1-5, with unresolved D. Germline loops: CDR1 SEHNR, CDR2 FQNEAQ (reference sequence). Trimming left V 1 base short and J 2 bases short, with 9 bases between. The CDR3 contains 15 residues.

The sample holds a few counts of this clonotype. The chain links TRBV4-2 to TRBJ1-1, with 9 bases that match TRBD1. Germline values: CDR1 LGHNA, CDR2 YNFKEQ. CDR3 length: 15 amino acids. With V trimmed by 0 bases and J by 1 base, 0 bases remained unmatched. The CDR3 region is CASSQEGQGNTEAFF. The CDR3 DNA reads as TGTGCCAGCAGCCAAGAGGGACAGGGGAACACTGAAGCTTTCTTT.

This sequence joins TRBV7-6 and TRBJ2-7; D might be TRBD2 (5 bases). The CDR3 contains 14 residues. V shed 7 bases and J shed 3 bases, with 16 bases lying between them. CDR1 SGHVS and CDR2 FNYEAQ come from the germline V gene. The CDR3 reads CASITRDGYYEQYF. The CDR3 DNA reads TGTGCCAGCATTACTCGGGATGGGTACTACGAGCAGTACTTC.

This clonotype was observed a few times. CDR3 nucleotide sequence: TGCGCCAGCAGCTTGAGGACAGGCTCGAACACCGGGGAGCTGTTTTTT. Translated, it gives CASSLRTGSNTGELFF. The chain carries TRBV5-1 and TRBJ2-2; TRBD1 matches at 7 bases. The CDR3 extends over 16 amino acids. V was pared by 1 base and J by 0 bases, with 3 bases of the junction left unmatched. Germline CDR1 and CDR2: SGHRS and YFSETQ.

With regard to this clonotype: Sequence at one end of the junction differs from germline and may be a read error. The chain carries TRBV10-2 and TRBJ2-7; D possibly corresponds to TRBD2 (5 bases). The CDR3 has 13 residues. Per the germline V gene, CDR1 is WSHSY and CDR2 is SAAADI. CDR3 sequence reads: CASSPESGYEQYF. CDR3 sequence (DNA): TGTGCCAGCTCACCAGAAAGCGGATACGAGCAGTACTTC.

V gene TRBV5-1 combines with J gene TRBJ1-2; a weak D match, TRBD1 (5 bases). Germline CDR1 is SGHRS and CDR2 is YFSETQ. The CDR3 sequence is 13 residues long. V lost 7 bases and J 2 bases, leaving 12 bases between the germline ends. CDR3 sequence (DNA): TGCGCCAGCGCACAGACAGCCAACTATGGCTACACCTTC. It translates to CASAQTANYGYTF.

The rearrangement links TRBV12-3 or TRBV12-4 to TRBJ1-5; TRBD1 matches 10 bases. With V trimmed by 4 bases and J by 7 bases, 4 bases remained unmatched. The CDR3 totals 14 residues. The CDR3 nucleotides read TGTGCCAGCAGTTGGACAGGGGGTGGGCAGCCCCAGCATTTT. Its protein is CASSWTGGGQPQHF.

A remark on this clonotype: A read error is possible here, since a much larger clone lies one base away. The V call is TRBV4-2, the J call TRBJ1-1, with D possibly TRBD1 on 6 matching bases. The CDR3 runs to 14 residues. Germline lookup yields CDR1 LGHNA and CDR2 YNFKEQ. With 0 bases removed from V and 5 bases from J, the gap between germline ends came to 10 bases. The CDR3: CASSQDRGETEAFF. As DNA, the CDR3 is TGTGCCAGCAGCCAAGACAGGGGCGAAACTGAAGCTTTCTTT.

Concerning this clonotype itself: Relative to the germline gene, one junction end is altered; a read error may explain this. The J gene is TRBJ2-6, the V gene TRBV15; a possible D gene is TRBD1 (6 bases). This CDR3 region has 15 residues. The germline gives CDR1 LNHNV, CDR2 YYDKDF (reference sequence). CDR3 in amino acids: CATSRDLAGVNVLTF. Here the CDR3 DNA reads TGTGCCACCAGCAGAGACTTGGCAGGGGTCAACGTCCTGACTTTC.

The count of this clonotype is one. V gene TRBV10-3 combines with J gene TRBJ1-3; TRBD1 matches at 8 bases. This CDR3 has 17 residues. The V and J ends lost 10 bases and 1 base, in that order; junction bases with no gene match: 15. Germline assignment: CDR1 ENHRY and CDR2 SYGVKD. The CDR3 DNA is TGTGCCAGCAGCGGCGCCCCCGGGACAGGATCTGGAAACACCATATATTTT. It encodes CASSGAPGTGSGNTIYF.

There are a few counts of this clonotype. V and J are TRBV7-9 and TRBJ2-7; 9 nucleotides agree with TRBD2. Germline V gene sequence: CDR1 SEHNR, CDR2 FQNEAQ (reference sequence). The ends lost 1 base at V and 0 bases at J; junction bases unmatched: 4. The CDR3 contains 16 residues. CDR3 nucleotide sequence: TGTGCCAGCAGCTTAGTCGGGACTAGCCTCTCCTACGAGCAGTACTTC. Translation: CASSLVGTSLSYEQYF.

Worth noting for this clonotype: A single base separates this from a much larger clone, so it may be a read error. This chain connects TRBV24-1 to TRBJ1-2, with D hard to call. This CDR3 contains 14 residues. Germline V gene lookup returns CDR1 KGHDR and CDR2 SFDVKD. The CDR3 nucleotides are TGTGCCAGCAGTGACCACCGGACGGAGTATGGCTACACCTTC. Its protein is CASSDHRTEYGYTF.

Turning to this clonotype: Possible read error: a much larger clone is one base away. V is TRBV20-1 and J is TRBJ1-2; D ambiguous. Germline CDR1 reads DFQATT; CDR2 reads SNEGSKA (reference sequence). The CDR3 runs to 13 residues. The CDR3 here is CSARDTVNYGHTF. CDR3 DNA sequence: TGCAGTGCTAGAGATACCGTCAACTATGGCCACACCTTC.

The chain couples TRBV2 to TRBJ2-2, with D perhaps matching TRBD1 (6 bases). Germline V gene lookup returns CDR1 SNHLY and CDR2 FYNNEI. The CDR3 contains 16 residues. Trimming cost V 10 bases and J 4 bases, with 22 bases left between them. CDR3 sequence: CANRRQALRSTGELFF. CDR3 DNA sequence: TGTGCCAACAGGAGACAGGCCCTAAGGAGCACCGGGGAGCTGTTTTTT.

The CDR3 loop is CASSEAGRNREKLFF. The CDR3 DNA follows: TGTGCCAGCAGTGAAGCTGGGAGGAATCGGGAAAAACTGTTTTTT. The V and J genes are TRBV6-1 and TRBJ1-4; no clear D. Between the trimmed V and J ends, which lost 0 bases and 8 bases, there was a span of 13 bases. The germline gives CDR1 MNHNS, CDR2 SASEGT. There are 15 residues in the CDR3.

This clonotype was seen a few times. This chain links TRBV25-1 with TRBJ1-2, with no clear D. In germline, CDR1 is MGHDK, CDR2 SYGVNS. This CDR3 region has 15 residues. With 8 bases removed from V and 5 bases from J, the gap between germline ends came to 21 bases. CDR3 in DNA: TGTGCCAGCGTCGGGGAGGACTCCGAAGGTTATGGCTACACCTTC. Translation: CASVGEDSEGYGYTF.

This chain joins TRBV2 and TRBJ1-1; 8 positions match TRBD1. Germline V lookup: CDR1 SNHLY, CDR2 FYNNEI. The CDR3 is made up of 14 amino acids. V was pared by 6 bases and J by 3 bases, with 6 bases of the junction left unmatched. CDR3 region: CASRPYRGDTEAFF. The CDR3 nucleotides read TGTGCCAGCAGACCTTACAGGGGGGACACTGAAGCTTTCTTT.

V gene TRBV20-1 combines with J gene TRBJ1-5; 9 bases line up with TRBD1. Germline values: CDR1 DFQATT, CDR2 SNEGSKA (reference sequence). The CDR3 spans 14 residues. J gave up 4 bases and V 2 bases, and 3 bases lay outside the gene matches. The CDR3 nucleotides are TGCAGTGCTAGACCCGGGACAGGGAATCAGCCCCAGCATTTT. It is translated as CSARPGTGNQPQHF.

The chain links TRBV7-8 to TRBJ1-1, with D unclear. Between the trimmed V and J ends, which lost 0 bases and 5 bases, there was a span of 7 bases. The CDR3 has 13 amino acids. The germline gives CDR1 SGHVS, CDR2 FQNEAQ. The chain's CDR3 is CASSLADHTEAFF. In DNA, the CDR3 is TGTGCCAGCAGCTTAGCGGATCATACTGAAGCTTTCTTT.

This clonotype came up once. CDR3 coding DNA: TGCAGCGTTGCGCAGACAGGGGACGGGGGCTACACCTTC. Translated, it gives CSVAQTGDGGYTF. This chain uses TRBV29-1 with TRBJ1-2; 8 nucleotides line up with TRBD1. After removal of 4 bases from V and 8 bases from J, the junction contained 9 bases not matched to a gene. Germline V gives CDR1 SQVTM, CDR2 ANQGSEA. The CDR3 runs 13 residues.